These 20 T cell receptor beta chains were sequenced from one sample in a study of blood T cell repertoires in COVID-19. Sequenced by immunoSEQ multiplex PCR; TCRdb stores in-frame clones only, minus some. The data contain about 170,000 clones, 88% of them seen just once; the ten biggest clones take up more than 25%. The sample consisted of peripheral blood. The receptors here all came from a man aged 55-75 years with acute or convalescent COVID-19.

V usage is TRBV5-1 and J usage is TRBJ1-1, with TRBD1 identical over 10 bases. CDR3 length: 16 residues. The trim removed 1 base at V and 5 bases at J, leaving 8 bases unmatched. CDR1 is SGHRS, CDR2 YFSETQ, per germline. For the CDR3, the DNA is TGCGCCAGCAGCTTGCGGTGGGACAGGGGAGGGACTGAAGCTTTCTTT. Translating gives CASSLRWDRGGTEAFF.

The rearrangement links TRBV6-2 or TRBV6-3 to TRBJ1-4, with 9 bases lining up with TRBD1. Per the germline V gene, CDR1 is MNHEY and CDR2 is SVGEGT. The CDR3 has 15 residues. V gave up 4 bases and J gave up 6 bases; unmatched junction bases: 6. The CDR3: CASSSRTGADEKLFF. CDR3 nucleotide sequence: TGTGCCAGCAGTTCCAGGACAGGGGCTGATGAAAAACTGTTTTTT.

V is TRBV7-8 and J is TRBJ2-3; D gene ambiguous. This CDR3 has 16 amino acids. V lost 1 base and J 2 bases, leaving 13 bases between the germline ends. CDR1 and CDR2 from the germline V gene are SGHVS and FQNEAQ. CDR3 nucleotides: TGTGCCAGCAGCTTAGAAAATGGCGGATTCACAGATACGCAGTATTTT. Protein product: CASSLENGGFTDTQYF.

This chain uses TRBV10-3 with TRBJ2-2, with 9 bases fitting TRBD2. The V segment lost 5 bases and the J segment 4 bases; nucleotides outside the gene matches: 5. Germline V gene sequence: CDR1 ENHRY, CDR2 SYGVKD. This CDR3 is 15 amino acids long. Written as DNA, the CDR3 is TGTGCCATCAGTCGCCTAGCGGGATCCACCGGGGAGCTGTTTTTT. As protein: CAISRLAGSTGELFF.

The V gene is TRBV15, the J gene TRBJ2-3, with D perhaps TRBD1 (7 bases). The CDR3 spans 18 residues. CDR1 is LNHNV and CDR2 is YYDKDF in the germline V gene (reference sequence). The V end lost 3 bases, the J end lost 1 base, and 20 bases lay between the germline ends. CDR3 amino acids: CATSSLGGRQGRTDTQYF. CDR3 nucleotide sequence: TGTGCCACCAGCAGTCTGGGGGGACGACAGGGTCGCACAGATACGCAGTATTTT.

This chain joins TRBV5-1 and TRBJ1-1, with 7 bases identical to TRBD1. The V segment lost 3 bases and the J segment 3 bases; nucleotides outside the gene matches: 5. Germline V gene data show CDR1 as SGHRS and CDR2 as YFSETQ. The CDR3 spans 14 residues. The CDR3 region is CASSSQGRDTEAFF. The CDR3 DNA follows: TGCGCCAGCAGCTCACAGGGGCGGGACACTGAAGCTTTCTTT.

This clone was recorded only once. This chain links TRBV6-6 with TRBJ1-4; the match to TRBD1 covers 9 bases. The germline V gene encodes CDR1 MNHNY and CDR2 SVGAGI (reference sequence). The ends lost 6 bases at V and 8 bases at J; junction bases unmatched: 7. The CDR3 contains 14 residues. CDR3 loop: CASRQGAVVEKLFF. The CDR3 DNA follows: TGTGCCAGCAGACAGGGGGCGGTGGTAGAAAAACTGTTTTTT.

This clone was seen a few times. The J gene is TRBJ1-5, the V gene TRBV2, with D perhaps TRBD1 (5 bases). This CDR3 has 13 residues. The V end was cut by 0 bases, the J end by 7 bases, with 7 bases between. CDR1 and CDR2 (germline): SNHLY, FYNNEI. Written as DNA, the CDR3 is TGTGCCAGCAGTGAAGCGCCAGGGCAGCCCCAGCATTTT. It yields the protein CASSEAPGQPQHF.

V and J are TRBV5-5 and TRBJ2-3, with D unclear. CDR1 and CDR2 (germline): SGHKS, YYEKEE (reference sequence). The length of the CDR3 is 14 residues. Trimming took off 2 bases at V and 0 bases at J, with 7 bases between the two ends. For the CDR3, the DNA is TGTGCCAGCAGCTTTCCCGGTAGCACAGATACGCAGTATTTT. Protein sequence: CASSFPGSTDTQYF. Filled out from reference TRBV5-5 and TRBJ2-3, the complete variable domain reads DAGVTQSPTHLIKTRGQQVTLRCSPISGHKSVSWYQQVLGQGPQFIFQYYEKEERGRGNFPDRFSARQFPNYSSELNVNALLLGDSALYLCASSFPGSTDTQYFGPGTRLTVL.

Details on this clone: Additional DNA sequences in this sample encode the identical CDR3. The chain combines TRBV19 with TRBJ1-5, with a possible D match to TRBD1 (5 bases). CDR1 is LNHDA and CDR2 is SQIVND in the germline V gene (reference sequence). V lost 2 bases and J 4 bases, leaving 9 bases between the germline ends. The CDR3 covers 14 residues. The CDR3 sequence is CASSILGGNQPQHF. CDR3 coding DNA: TGTGCCAGTAGTATACTGGGGGGGAATCAGCCCCAGCATTTT.

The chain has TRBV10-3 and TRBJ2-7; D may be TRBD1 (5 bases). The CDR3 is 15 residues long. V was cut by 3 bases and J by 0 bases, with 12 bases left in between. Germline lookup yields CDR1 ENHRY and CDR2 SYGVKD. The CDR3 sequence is CAISEDSMSSYEQYV. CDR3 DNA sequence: TGTGCCATCAGTGAAGACAGCATGAGCTCCTACGAGCAGTACGTC.

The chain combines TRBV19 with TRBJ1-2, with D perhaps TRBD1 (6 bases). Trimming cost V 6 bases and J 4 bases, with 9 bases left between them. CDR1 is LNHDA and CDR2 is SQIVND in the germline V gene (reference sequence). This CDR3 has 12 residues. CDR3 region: CASRDSLYGYTF. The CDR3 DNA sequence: TGTGCCAGTAGGGACAGCCTCTATGGCTACACCTTC.

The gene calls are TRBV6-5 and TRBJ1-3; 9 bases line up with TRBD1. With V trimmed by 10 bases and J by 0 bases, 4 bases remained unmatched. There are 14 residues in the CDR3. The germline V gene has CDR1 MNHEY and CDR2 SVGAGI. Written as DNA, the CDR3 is TGTGCCACCGGGACAGGGAGCTCTGGAAACACCATATATTTT. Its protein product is CATGTGSSGNTIYF.

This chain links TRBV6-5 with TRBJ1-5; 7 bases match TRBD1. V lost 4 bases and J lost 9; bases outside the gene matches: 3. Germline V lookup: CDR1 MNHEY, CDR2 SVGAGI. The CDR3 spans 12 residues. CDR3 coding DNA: TGTGCCAGCAGTTCCCGACAGGGGCCCCAGCATTTT. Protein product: CASSSRQGPQHF.

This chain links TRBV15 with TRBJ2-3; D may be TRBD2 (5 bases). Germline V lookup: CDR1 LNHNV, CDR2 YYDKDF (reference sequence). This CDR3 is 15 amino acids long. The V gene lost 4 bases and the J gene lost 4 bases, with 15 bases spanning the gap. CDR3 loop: CATSTQASRSDTQYF. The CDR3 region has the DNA TGTGCCACCAGCACCCAGGCTAGCCGGTCAGATACGCAGTATTTT.

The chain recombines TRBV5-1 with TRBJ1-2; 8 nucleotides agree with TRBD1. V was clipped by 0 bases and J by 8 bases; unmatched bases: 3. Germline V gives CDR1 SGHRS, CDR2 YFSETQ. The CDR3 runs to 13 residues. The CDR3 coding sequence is TGCGCCAGCAGCTTGGATCCAGGGGGCGGCTACACCTTC. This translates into CASSLDPGGGYTF.

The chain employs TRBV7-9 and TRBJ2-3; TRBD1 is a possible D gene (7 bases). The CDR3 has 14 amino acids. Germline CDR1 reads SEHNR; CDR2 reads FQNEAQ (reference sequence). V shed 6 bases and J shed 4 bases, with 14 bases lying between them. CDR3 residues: CASSDQGGADTQYF. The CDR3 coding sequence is TGTGCCAGCAGTGATCAGGGGGGAGCAGATACGCAGTATTTT.

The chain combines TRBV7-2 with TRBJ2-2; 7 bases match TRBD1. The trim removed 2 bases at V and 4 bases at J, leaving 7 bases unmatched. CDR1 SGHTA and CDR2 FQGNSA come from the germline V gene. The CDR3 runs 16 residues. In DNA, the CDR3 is TGTGCCAGCAGCTTACGCACTGCAGGGGGCACCGGGGAGCTGTTTTTT. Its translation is CASSLRTAGGTGELFF.

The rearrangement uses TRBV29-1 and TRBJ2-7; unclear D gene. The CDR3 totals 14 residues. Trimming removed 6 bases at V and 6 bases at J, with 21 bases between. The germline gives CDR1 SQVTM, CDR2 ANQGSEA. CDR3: CSVVPAELSFEQYF. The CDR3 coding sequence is TGCAGCGTCGTTCCGGCGGAATTGTCTTTCGAGCAGTACTTC.

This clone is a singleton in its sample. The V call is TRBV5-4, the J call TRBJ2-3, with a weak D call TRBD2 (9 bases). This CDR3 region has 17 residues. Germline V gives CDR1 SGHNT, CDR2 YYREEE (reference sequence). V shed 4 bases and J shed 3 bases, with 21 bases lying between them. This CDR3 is CASSRAGGTGGTDTQYF. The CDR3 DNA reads TGTGCCAGCAGCCGAGCGGGAGGAACAGGGGGTACAGATACGCAGTATTTT.